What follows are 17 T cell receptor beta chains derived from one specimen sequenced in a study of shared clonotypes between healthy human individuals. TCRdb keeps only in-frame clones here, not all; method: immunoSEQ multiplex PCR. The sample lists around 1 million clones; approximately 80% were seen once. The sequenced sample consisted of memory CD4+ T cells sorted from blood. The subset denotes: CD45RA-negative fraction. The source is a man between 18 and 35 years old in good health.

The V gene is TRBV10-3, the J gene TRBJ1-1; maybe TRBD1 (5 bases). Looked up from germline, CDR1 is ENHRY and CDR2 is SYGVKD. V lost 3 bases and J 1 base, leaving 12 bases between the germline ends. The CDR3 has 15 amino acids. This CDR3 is CAISDGPRGNTEAFF. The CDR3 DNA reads TGTGCCATCAGTGATGGGCCAAGGGGGAACACTGAAGCTTTCTTT.

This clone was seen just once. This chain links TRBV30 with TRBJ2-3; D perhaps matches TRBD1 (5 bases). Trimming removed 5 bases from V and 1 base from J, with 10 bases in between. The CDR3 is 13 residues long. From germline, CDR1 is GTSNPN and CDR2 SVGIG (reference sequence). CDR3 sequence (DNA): TGTGCCTGGCAGGGCCCCGGCACAGATACGCAGTATTTT. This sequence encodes CAWQGPGTDTQYF.

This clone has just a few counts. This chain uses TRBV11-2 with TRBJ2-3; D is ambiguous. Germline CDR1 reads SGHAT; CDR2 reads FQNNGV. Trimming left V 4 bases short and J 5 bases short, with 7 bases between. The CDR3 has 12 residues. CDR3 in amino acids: CASSWKGDTQYF. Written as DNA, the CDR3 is TGTGCCAGCAGCTGGAAGGGAGATACGCAGTATTTT. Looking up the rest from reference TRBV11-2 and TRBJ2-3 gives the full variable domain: EAGVAQSPRYKIIEKRQSVAFWCNPISGHATLYWYQQILGQGPKLLIQFQNNGVVDDSQLPKDRFSAERLKGVDSTLKIQPAKLEDSAVYLCASSWKGDTQYFGPGTRLTVL.

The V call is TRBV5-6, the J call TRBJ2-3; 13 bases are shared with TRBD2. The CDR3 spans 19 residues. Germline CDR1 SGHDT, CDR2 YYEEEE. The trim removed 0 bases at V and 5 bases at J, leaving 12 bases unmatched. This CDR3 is CASSLGIALAGGFGDTQYF. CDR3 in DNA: TGTGCCAGCAGCTTGGGTATCGCACTAGCGGGAGGGTTTGGAGATACGCAGTATTTT. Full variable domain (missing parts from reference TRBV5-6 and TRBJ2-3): DAGVTQSPTHLIKTRGQQVTLRCSPKSGHDTVSWYQQALGQGPQFIFQYYEEEERQRGNFPDRFSGHQFPNYSSELNVNALLLGDSALYLCASSLGIALAGGFGDTQYFGPGTRLTVL.

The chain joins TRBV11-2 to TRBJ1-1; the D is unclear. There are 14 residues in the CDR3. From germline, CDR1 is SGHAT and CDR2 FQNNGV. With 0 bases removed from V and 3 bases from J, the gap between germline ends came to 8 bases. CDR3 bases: TGTGCCAGCAGCTTAGATCGGAGTTACACTGAAGCTTTCTTT. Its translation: CASSLDRSYTEAFF.

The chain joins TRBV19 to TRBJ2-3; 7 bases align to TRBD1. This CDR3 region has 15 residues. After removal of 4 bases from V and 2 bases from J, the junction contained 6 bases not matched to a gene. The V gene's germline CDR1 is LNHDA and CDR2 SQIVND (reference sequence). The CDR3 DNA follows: TGTGCCAGTAGTACCCAGACAGGGTTCACAGATACGCAGTATTTT. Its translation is CASSTQTGFTDTQYF.

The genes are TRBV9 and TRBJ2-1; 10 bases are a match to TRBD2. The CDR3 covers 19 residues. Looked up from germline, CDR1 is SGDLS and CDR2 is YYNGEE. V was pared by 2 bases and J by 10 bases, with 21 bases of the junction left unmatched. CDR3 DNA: TGTGCCAGCAGCGTTGCCGGGACAGCGACTAGCGGGTATACGAGAGAGCAGTTCTTC. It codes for CASSVAGTATSGYTREQFF.

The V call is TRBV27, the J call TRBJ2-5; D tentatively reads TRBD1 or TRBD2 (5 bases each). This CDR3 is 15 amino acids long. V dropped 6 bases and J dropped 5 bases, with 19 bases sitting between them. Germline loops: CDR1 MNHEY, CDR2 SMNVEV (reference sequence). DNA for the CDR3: TGTGCCAGCAGCAAGGATGGGAGATCAGGGGAGACCCAGTACTTC. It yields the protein CASSKDGRSGETQYF.

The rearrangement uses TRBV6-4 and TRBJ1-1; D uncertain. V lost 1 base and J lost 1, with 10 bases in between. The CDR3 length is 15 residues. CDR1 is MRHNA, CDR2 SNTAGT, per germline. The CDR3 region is CASSDWAEPNTEAFF. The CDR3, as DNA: TGTGCCAGCAGTGACTGGGCTGAACCGAACACTGAAGCTTTCTTT.

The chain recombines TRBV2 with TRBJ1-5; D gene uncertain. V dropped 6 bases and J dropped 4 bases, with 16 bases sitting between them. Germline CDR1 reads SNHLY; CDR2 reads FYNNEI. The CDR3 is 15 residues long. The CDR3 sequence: CASRAPGRANQPQHF. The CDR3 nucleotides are TGTGCCAGCAGGGCCCCCGGGCGTGCTAATCAGCCCCAGCATTTT.

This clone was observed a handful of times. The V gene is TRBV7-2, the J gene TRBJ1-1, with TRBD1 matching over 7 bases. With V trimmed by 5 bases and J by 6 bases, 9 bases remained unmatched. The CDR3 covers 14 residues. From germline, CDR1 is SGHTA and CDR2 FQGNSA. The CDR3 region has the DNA TGTGCCAGCAGCCTAGAGGACAGGACCGCTGAAGCTTTCTTT. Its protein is CASSLEDRTAEAFF.

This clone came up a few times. This chain's CDR3 is CASASTDTQYF. Here the CDR3 DNA reads TGTGCCAGCGCGAGCACAGATACGCAGTATTTT. V usage is TRBV2 and J usage is TRBJ2-3, with no clear D. There are 11 residues in the CDR3. The germline gives CDR1 SNHLY, CDR2 FYNNEI. The V end was cut by 8 bases, the J end by 0 bases, with 3 bases between.

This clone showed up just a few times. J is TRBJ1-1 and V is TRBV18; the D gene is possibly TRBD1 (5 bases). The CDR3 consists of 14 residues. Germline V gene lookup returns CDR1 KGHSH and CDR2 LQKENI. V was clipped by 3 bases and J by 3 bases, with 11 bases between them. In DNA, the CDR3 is TGTGCCAGCTCACCTTTTAGGGACCACACTGAAGCTTTCTTT. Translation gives CASSPFRDHTEAFF.

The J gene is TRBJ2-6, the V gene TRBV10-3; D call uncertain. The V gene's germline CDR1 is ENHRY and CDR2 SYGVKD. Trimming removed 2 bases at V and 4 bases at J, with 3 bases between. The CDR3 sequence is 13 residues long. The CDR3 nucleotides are TGTGCCATCAGTGAGGGCGGGGCCAACGTCCTGACTTTC. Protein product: CAISEGGANVLTF.

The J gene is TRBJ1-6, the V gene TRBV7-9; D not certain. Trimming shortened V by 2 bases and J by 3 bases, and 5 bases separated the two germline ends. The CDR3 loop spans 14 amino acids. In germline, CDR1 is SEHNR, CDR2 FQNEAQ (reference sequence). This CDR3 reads CASSLNVYNSPLHF. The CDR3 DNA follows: TGTGCCAGCAGCTTAAACGTCTATAATTCACCCCTCCACTTT.

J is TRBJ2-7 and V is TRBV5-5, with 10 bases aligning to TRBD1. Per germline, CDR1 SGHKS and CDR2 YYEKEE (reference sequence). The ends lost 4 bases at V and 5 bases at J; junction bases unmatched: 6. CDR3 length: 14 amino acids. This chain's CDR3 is CASSDDRGLNEQYF. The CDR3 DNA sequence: TGTGCCAGCAGCGACGACAGGGGGCTCAACGAGCAGTACTTC.

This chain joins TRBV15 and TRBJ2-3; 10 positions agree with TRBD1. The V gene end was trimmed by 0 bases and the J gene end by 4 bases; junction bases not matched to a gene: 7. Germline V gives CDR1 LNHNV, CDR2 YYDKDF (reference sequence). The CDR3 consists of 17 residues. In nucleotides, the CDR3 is TGTGCCACCAGCAGAGATTTCGGGACAGGGGTGGCAGATACGCAGTATTTT. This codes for CATSRDFGTGVADTQYF. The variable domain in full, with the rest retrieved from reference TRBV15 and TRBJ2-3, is DAMVIQNPRYQVTQFGKPVTLSCSQTLNHNVMYWYQQKSSQAPKLLFHYYDKDFNNEADTPDNFQSRRPNTSFCFLDIRSPGLGDTAMYLCATSRDFGTGVADTQYFGPGTRLTVL.